This T cell receptor (beta chain) stems from a study of CD8 T cells in ankylosing spondylitis. The CDR3 contains 15 residues. CDR1 is MGHRA and CDR2 is YSYEKL in the germline V gene. V lost 2 bases and J lost 2, with 12 bases in between. As for this clonotype: Its target is unknown.

Study-wide results and limits: What appeared characteristic of ankylosing spondylitis blood was a TCR beta motif of fewer than ten highly homologous variants. Reportedly, matched ankylosing spondylitis synovial fluid was significantly enriched for disease-linked clones. CD8+ disease-linked clones were present at relatively low frequencies in blood.

With molecular barcodes, quantitative 5'-RACE was used to make the TCR beta libraries. Each CDR3 protein gets one entry after TCRdb re-called the 5' RACE reads with MiXCR. The sample has under 850,000 distinct CDR3 sequences; 15% to 20% are singletons. The receptor was isolated from a male donor with ankylosing spondylitis. The chain carries TRBV4-1 and TRBJ1-1, with D unresolved. The specimen was blood, either unsorted or a sorted T cell fraction (not recorded which). CDR3 DNA: TGCGCCAGCAGCCAACGCGTCCTTATAAACACTGAAGCTTTCTTT. Protein product: CASSQRVLINTEAFF.